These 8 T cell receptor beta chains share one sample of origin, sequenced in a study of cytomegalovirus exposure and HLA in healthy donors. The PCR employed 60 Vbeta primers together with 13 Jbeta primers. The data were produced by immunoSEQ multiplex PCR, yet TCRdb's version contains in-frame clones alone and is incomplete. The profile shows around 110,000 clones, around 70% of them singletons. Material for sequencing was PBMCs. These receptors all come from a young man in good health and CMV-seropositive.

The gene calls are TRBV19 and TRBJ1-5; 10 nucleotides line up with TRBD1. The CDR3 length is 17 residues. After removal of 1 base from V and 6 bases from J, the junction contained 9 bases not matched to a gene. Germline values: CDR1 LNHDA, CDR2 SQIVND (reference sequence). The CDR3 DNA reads TGTGCCAGTAGTATAGGCCTCTTCGGGACAGGGGTTCAGCCCCAGCATTTT. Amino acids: CASSIGLFGTGVQPQHF.

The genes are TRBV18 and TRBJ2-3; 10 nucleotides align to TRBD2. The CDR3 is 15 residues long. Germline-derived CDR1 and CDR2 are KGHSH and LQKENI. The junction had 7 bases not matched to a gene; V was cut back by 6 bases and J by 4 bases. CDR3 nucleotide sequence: TGTGCCAGCTCGCAAGCGGGGGGGCCTGCAGATACGCAGTATTTT. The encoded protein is CASSQAGGPADTQYF.

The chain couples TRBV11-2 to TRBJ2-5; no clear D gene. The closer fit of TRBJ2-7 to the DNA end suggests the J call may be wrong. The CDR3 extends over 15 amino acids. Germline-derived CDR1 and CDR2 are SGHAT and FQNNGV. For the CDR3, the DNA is TGTGCCAGCAGCTCTCTAATAGCCCTCCTCTACGAGCAGTACTTC. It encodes CASSSLIALLYEQYF.

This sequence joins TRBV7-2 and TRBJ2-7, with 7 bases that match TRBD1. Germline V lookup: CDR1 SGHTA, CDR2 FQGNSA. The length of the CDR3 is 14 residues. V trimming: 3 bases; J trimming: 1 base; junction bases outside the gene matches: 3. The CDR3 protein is CASSLKTGSYEQYF. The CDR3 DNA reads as TGTGCCAGCAGCTTGAAGACAGGGTCCTACGAGCAGTACTTC.

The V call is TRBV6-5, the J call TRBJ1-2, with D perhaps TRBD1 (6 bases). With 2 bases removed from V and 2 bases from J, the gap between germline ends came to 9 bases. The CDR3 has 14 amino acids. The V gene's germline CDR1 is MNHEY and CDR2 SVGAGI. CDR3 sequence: CASSYGGQNYGYTF. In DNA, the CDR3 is TGTGCCAGCAGTTACGGGGGCCAGAACTATGGCTACACCTTC.

The CDR3 loop is CASEEQESSGANVLTF. CDR3 sequence (DNA): TGTGCCAGCGAGGAACAGGAGAGCTCTGGGGCCAACGTCCTGACTTTC. J is TRBJ2-6 and V is TRBV2; D possibly corresponds to TRBD1 (5 bases). Germline CDR1 and CDR2: SNHLY and FYNNEI. The V end lost 8 bases, the J end lost 0 bases, and 14 bases lay between the germline ends. The CDR3 is 16 amino acids.

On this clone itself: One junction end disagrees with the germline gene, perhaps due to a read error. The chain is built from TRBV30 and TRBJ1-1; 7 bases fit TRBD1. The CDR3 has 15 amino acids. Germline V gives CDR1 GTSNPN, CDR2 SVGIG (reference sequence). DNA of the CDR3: TGTGCCTGGAGTCCAATCAGGGGGAACTGCACTAAAGCTTTCTTT. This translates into CAWSPIRGNCTKAFF.

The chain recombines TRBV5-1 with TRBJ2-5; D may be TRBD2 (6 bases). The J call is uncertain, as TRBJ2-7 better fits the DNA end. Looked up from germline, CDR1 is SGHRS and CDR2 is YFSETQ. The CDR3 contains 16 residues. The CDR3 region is CASSPAFGRNVSEQYF. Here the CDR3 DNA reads TGCGCCAGCAGCCCGGCATTCGGGAGAAACGTGAGCGAGCAGTACTTC.